The following is a T cell receptor (beta chain) sequence with its context. The data were obtained in a study of blood T cell repertoires in COVID-19. The study assigned cohorts using participant-reported clinical history. Sequencing was performed with immunoSEQ multiplex PCR; in TCRdb, only in-frame clones are kept and a portion is missing. Of 300,000 to 350,000 clones in the sample, almost 90% were seen once. The germline CDR1 and CDR2 sequences are MRHNA and SNTAGT. V lost 5 bases and J lost 2; bases outside the gene matches: 4. CDR3 length: 14 amino acids. The sample consisted of PBMCs or T cells enriched from blood (not recorded which). The origin of this receptor is a woman between 18 and 30 years old with acute COVID-19. The chain employs TRBV6-4 and TRBJ1-2, with 8 bases aligning to TRBD1. CDR3 in DNA: TGTGCCAGCAGTCCGGGACAGGAAAACTATGGCTACACCTTC. Translated, it gives CASSPGQENYGYTF.